This T cell receptor beta chain is drawn from a study of blood T cell repertoires in COVID-19. In the study overall: PBMCs, B-cell-depleted T cells, or T cells were the source of the cDNA or gDNA that made up the material.

Cohorts were assigned according to the clinical history that participants reported. Within 2 weeks of study entry, exposed participants had contacted a PCR-confirmed or clinician-diagnosed COVID-19 case. CDR3 size: 15 residues. Germline assignment: CDR1 MDHEN and CDR2 SYDVKM. V trimming: 3 bases; J trimming: 5 bases; junction bases outside the gene matches: 6. How the authors handled the data: Amplification of reference gene primers was used by the study to estimate nucleated cell counts. Sequencing used immunoSEQ multiplex PCR; TCRdb keeps in-frame clones, though not all of them. V, J and clone size were drawn from that table, and D and trimming were deduced from the DNA. The sample includes 320,000 or so clones, roughly 85% of them seen just once.

The chain uses TRBV28 and TRBJ1-1; TRBD1 agrees at 10 bases. The clonotype originates from a young woman who had been exposed to COVID-19. What was sequenced was PBMCs or T cells enriched from blood (not recorded which). In nucleotides, the CDR3 is TGTGCCAGCAGTTTGGGGGACAGGGGACGGACTGAAGCTTTCTTT. This gives the protein CASSLGDRGRTEAFF.